This T cell receptor beta chain was recorded in a study of metastatic and nonmetastatic thyroid tumors. TCRdb re-clonotyped the PCR reads through MiXCR. Among 10,000 to 15,000 clones listed, about 26% were seen once. All patients were untreated before thyroid surgery. This sequence originates from a female donor with papillary thyroid cancer or a benign thyroid nodule (not recorded which). Some clones in this sample may be carry-over from other donors' samples. The sequencing input was tumor tissue.

This CDR3 is CASSWVGRYEQYF. For the CDR3, the DNA is TGTGCCAGCAGCTGGGTCGGGAGATACGAGCAGTACTTC. The rearrangement joins TRBV7-2 to TRBJ2-7; a possible D gene is TRBD2 (6 bases). CDR1 and CDR2 (germline): SGHTA, FQGNSA. The CDR3 extends over 13 amino acids. V dropped 4 bases and J dropped 4 bases, with 11 bases sitting between them.